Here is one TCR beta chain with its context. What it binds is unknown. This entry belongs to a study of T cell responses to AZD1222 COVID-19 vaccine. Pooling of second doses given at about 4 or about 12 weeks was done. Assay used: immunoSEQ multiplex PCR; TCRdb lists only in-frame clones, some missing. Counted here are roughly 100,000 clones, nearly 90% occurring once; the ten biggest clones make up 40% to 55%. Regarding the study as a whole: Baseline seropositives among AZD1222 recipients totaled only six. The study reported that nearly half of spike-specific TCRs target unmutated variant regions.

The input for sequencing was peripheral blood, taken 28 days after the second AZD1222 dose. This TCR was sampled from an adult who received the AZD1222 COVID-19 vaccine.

CDR3: CASSPGHEQYF. The CDR3 region has the DNA TGTGCCAGCAGTCCGGGGCACGAGCAGTACTTC. V gene TRBV25-1 combines with J gene TRBJ2-7, with D perhaps TRBD1 or TRBD2 (5 bases each). This CDR3 is built from 11 residues. V was trimmed by 5 bases and J by 5 bases, leaving 7 bases between them. Per germline, CDR1 MGHDK and CDR2 SYGVNS.